These 8 T cell receptor beta chains came from one sample sequenced in a study of cytomegalovirus exposure and HLA in healthy donors. Primers: 60 Vbeta forward and 13 Jbeta reverse. This table comes from immunoSEQ multiplex PCR, and its TCRdb copy is limited to in-frame clones, with some not included. The sample has more than 130,000 clones; roughly 83% are singletons. Sequencing was done on a sample of PBMCs. These TCRs come from a man aged 40-49 years in good health and CMV-seropositive.

The rearrangement joins TRBV7-2 to TRBJ2-3, with 14 positions matching TRBD2. V shed 5 bases, J shed 6 bases, and the junction held 7 bases outside the gene matches. Germline V gene sequence: CDR1 SGHTA, CDR2 FQGNSA. CDR3 length: 16 amino acids. CDR3 nucleotides: TGTGCCAGCAGCCAATGGACTAGCGGGGGGACGGATACGCAGTATTTT. Protein sequence: CASSQWTSGGTDTQYF.

This chain joins TRBV19 and TRBJ2-7; the D is unclear. This CDR3 has 15 residues. V was pared by 3 bases and J by 3 bases, with 15 bases between. Germline values: CDR1 LNHDA, CDR2 SQIVND (reference sequence). The CDR3 nucleotides are TGTGCCAGTAGTATTGCGCCAGGCATTGTCTACGAGCAGTACTTC. Encoded protein: CASSIAPGIVYEQYF.

The chain links TRBV6-5 to TRBJ2-6, with 9 positions matching TRBD1. This CDR3 is built from 15 residues. Per germline, CDR1 MNHEY and CDR2 SVGAGI. The trim removed 6 bases at V and 2 bases at J, leaving 2 bases unmatched. CDR3 residues: CASSWDRAGANVLTF. CDR3 sequence (DNA): TGTGCCAGCAGCTGGGACAGGGCTGGGGCCAACGTCCTGACTTTC.

The chain has TRBV7-3 and TRBJ2-7; 9 bases map to TRBD1. The CDR3 has 13 amino acids. The germline V gene encodes CDR1 SGHTA and CDR2 FQGTGA. With 4 bases clipped from V and 4 bases from J, the junction kept 2 bases outside the gene matches. CDR3 coding DNA: TGTGCCAGCAGCTCGACAGGGGGTTACGAGCAGTACTTC. Translating it yields CASSSTGGYEQYF. Using reference TRBV7-3 and TRBJ2-7 for the parts outside the CDR3, the full variable domain is GAGVSQTPSNKVTEKGKYVELRCDPISGHTALYWYRQSLGQGPEFLIYFQGTGAADDSGLPNDRFFAVRPEGSVSTLKIQRTERGDSAVYLCASSSTGGYEQYFGPGTRLTVT.

This clone was recorded a few times. This rearrangement joins TRBV5-6 to TRBJ1-2; TRBD1 matches 9 bases. The V segment lost 3 bases and the J segment 10 bases; nucleotides outside the gene matches: 7. The CDR3 is made up of 13 amino acids. Germline CDR1 SGHDT, CDR2 YYEEEE. Here the CDR3 DNA reads TGTGCCAGCAGCTCCGGGACAGGGCGTGTCTACACCTTC. This encodes CASSSGTGRVYTF.

The chain recombines TRBV2 with TRBJ1-4; D may be TRBD1 (6 bases). The CDR3 runs to 12 residues. CDR1 is SNHLY and CDR2 is FYNNEI in the germline V gene. Trimming cost V 7 bases and J 5 bases, with 8 bases left between them. The CDR3 loop reads CASNGQNEKLFF. The CDR3 DNA sequence: TGTGCCAGCAATGGACAGAATGAAAAACTGTTTTTT.

This chain uses TRBV7-2 with TRBJ2-5; weak D call: TRBD1 (7 bases). Germline V lookup: CDR1 SGHTA, CDR2 FQGNSA. The ends were cut back, 2 bases at V and 4 bases at J, with 11 bases in the middle. The CDR3 sequence is 14 residues long. The CDR3 nucleotides are TGTGCCAGCAGCTTATGGCAGGGGGGAGAGACCCAGTACTTC. Translating it yields CASSLWQGGETQYF.

The CDR3 DNA follows: TGTGCCAGCAGCTCTCAGGGTCATACCGGGGAGCTGTTTTTT. Protein: CASSSQGHTGELFF. J is TRBJ2-2 and V is TRBV7-8, with D possibly matching TRBD1 (5 bases). The CDR3 consists of 14 residues. Germline V gives CDR1 SGHVS, CDR2 FQNEAQ. V lost 4 bases and J 5 bases, leaving 11 bases between the germline ends.